One and the same sample provided the 31 T cell receptor beta chains below, sequenced in a study of cytomegalovirus exposure and HLA in healthy donors. Primers: 60 Vbeta forward and 13 Jbeta reverse. Produced via immunoSEQ multiplex PCR; TCRdb's table is partial and in-frame only. Seen here are about 160,000 clones, almost 80% observed once, and the top ten hold about 1.3%. Sequencing input: PBMCs. The receptor source for this set is a woman aged 45-60 years in good health and CMV-seronegative.

The chain uses TRBV12-5 and TRBJ2-7; no definite D call. The germline gives CDR1 LGHNT, CDR2 FRNRAP. This CDR3 has 12 residues. With 1 base removed from V and 4 bases from J, the gap between germline ends came to 5 bases. This CDR3 is CASGLALYEQYF. The CDR3 bases are TGTGCTAGTGGTTTGGCACTTTACGAGCAGTACTTC.

This chain connects TRBV5-4 to TRBJ1-1; maybe TRBD1 (6 bases). V was pared by 0 bases and J by 2 bases, with 11 bases between. The germline CDR1 and CDR2 sequences are SGHNT and YYREEE (reference sequence). This CDR3 region has 15 residues. CDR3: CASSLGGQTNTEAFF. The DNA of the CDR3 is TGTGCCAGCAGCTTGGGAGGACAGACAAACACTGAAGCTTTCTTT.

The CDR3 DNA sequence: TGTGCCAGCAGCTCGGAAACAGGAATATATGGCTACACCTTC. It specifies CASSSETGIYGYTF. The V and J genes are TRBV7-9 and TRBJ1-2; D is perhaps TRBD1 (5 bases). The CDR3 consists of 14 residues. The V end was cut by 4 bases, the J end by 5 bases, with 14 bases between. Germline assignment: CDR1 SEHNR and CDR2 FQNEAQ (reference sequence).

This clone has a single count. The chain employs TRBV4-3 and TRBJ1-2; TRBD1 agrees at 9 bases. V shed 1 base and J 5 bases; nucleotides not matched to a gene: 5. Germline V gene data show CDR1 as LGHNA and CDR2 as YSLEER. The CDR3 has 15 residues. The CDR3 sequence: CASSQAGTGNYGYTF. The CDR3 DNA reads as TGCGCCAGCAGCCAAGCCGGGACAGGGAATTATGGCTACACCTTC.

The CDR3 loop reads CASSGAGGFGDQPQHF. In DNA, the CDR3 is TGTGCCAGCAGTGGGGCAGGGGGCTTCGGGGATCAGCCCCAGCATTTT. The rearrangement links TRBV2 to TRBJ1-5; the match to TRBD1 covers 8 bases. J gave up 5 bases and V 4 bases, and 10 bases lay outside the gene matches. The CDR3 has 16 amino acids. Germline V CDR1 and CDR2: SNHLY, FYNNEI.

V and J are TRBV7-2 and TRBJ1-1, with TRBD1 matching over 8 bases. J lost 5 bases, V lost 3 bases, and 8 bases had no gene match. CDR3 size: 15 residues. Germline assignment: CDR1 SGHTA and CDR2 FQGNSA. CDR3 sequence: CASSFAGQGFTEAFF. The DNA for the CDR3 is TGTGCCAGCAGCTTCGCCGGACAGGGATTTACTGAAGCTTTCTTT.

J is TRBJ2-7 and V is TRBV5-1; 8 nucleotides line up with TRBD2. V was pared by 5 bases and J by 2 bases, with 3 bases of the junction left unmatched. Germline CDR1 SGHRS, CDR2 YFSETQ. This CDR3 comprises 13 residues. The CDR3 protein is CASRKTSAYEQYF. CDR3 DNA sequence: TGCGCCAGCAGAAAGACTAGCGCCTACGAGCAGTACTTC.

The rearrangement links TRBV2 to TRBJ1-2, with 7 bases that match TRBD1. This CDR3 contains 13 residues. V lost 4 bases, J lost 7 bases, and 6 bases stayed unmatched. Germline loops: CDR1 SNHLY, CDR2 FYNNEI. CDR3 nucleotides: TGTGCCAGCAGTGTGAAGGGGGCAGCTGGCTACACCTTC. This encodes CASSVKGAAGYTF. Combining the CDR3 with reference TRBV2 and TRBJ1-2 gives the whole variable domain EPEVTQTPSHQVTQMGQEVILRCVPISNHLYFYWYRQILGQKVEFLVSFYNNEISEKSEIFDDQFSVERPDGSNFTLKIRSTKLEDSAMYFCASSVKGAAGYTFGSGTRLTVV.

This chain links TRBV5-1 with TRBJ1-1, with D possibly being TRBD1 (6 bases). The germline V gene encodes CDR1 SGHRS and CDR2 YFSETQ. The CDR3 loop spans 13 amino acids. V was cut by 0 bases and J by 6 bases, with 9 bases left in between. The CDR3 sequence is CASSLDRVSEAFF. The CDR3 DNA follows: TGCGCCAGCAGCTTGGACAGGGTGTCTGAAGCTTTCTTT.

J is TRBJ1-2 and V is TRBV18; 9 positions match TRBD1. The CDR3 consists of 16 residues. V gave up 2 bases and J gave up 4 bases; unmatched junction bases: 8. CDR1 is KGHSH, CDR2 LQKENI, per germline. CDR3 protein: CASSPLGGQGTYGYTF. CDR3 DNA: TGTGCCAGCTCACCATTAGGAGGACAGGGGACCTATGGCTACACCTTC.

For the CDR3, the DNA is TGTGCCAGCAGCGTACCCGGGACAGGGATTGGCGAGGAGCAGTTCTTC. It translates to CASSVPGTGIGEEQFF. The V gene is TRBV6-6, the J gene TRBJ2-1, with 9 bases identical to TRBD1. J was trimmed by 10 bases and V by 6 bases; bases with no gene match: 16. CDR3 length equals 16 residues. Germline-derived CDR1 and CDR2 are MNHNY and SVGAGI (reference sequence).

This clone was recorded once. V and J are TRBV7-2 and TRBJ1-1, with D possibly being TRBD1 (6 bases). From germline, CDR1 is SGHTA and CDR2 FQGNSA. This CDR3 is 18 amino acids long. V was shortened by 1 base and J by 3 bases, with 21 bases between the two germline ends. Here the CDR3 reads CASSLVATGQKTYTEAFF. The CDR3 DNA follows: TGTGCCAGCAGCTTAGTAGCGACCGGACAGAAAACTTACACTGAAGCTTTCTTT.

This clone was seen only a few times. This chain uses TRBV27 with TRBJ2-6; possible D gene TRBD1, 5 bases. V gave up 5 bases and J gave up 0 bases, with 14 bases separating them. This CDR3 contains 17 residues. The V gene's germline CDR1 is MNHEY and CDR2 SMNVEV (reference sequence). The CDR3 nucleotides read TGTGCCAGCAGTACCCAATTACAGGTCTCTGGGGCCAACGTCCTGACTTTC. The encoded protein is CASSTQLQVSGANVLTF.

This clone is a singleton in its sample. The chain has TRBV7-6 and TRBJ1-3; 7 bases map to TRBD1. V trimming: 0 bases; J trimming: 4 bases; junction bases outside the gene matches: 3. The CDR3 loop spans 15 amino acids. Germline V CDR1 and CDR2: SGHVS, FNYEAQ. The CDR3 DNA follows: TGTGCCAGCAGCTTAGCGACAGGGACAGGAAACACCATATATTTT. It is translated as CASSLATGTGNTIYF.

In DNA form, the CDR3 reads TGTGCCGGGAAAAGGCTAAGGGGCTCTGGCGAGCAGTACTTC. Residues: CAGKRLRGSGEQYF. V gene TRBV30 combines with J gene TRBJ2-7; maybe TRBD1 (5 bases). V was trimmed by 8 bases and J by 6 bases, leaving 23 bases between them. CDR3 length: 14 residues. The germline gives CDR1 GTSNPN, CDR2 SVGIG (reference sequence).

The chain employs TRBV7-9 and TRBJ2-5, with D perhaps matching TRBD2 (7 bases). Germline V gene lookup returns CDR1 SEHNR and CDR2 FQNEAQ (reference sequence). Trimming removed 0 bases from V and 6 bases from J, with 11 bases in between. The CDR3 length is 14 residues. The CDR3 loop is CASSLAGGAQTQYF. CDR3 DNA sequence: TGTGCCAGCAGCTTAGCGGGGGGGGCACAGACCCAGTACTTC.

This clone has more than one count but fewer than ten. This rearrangement joins TRBV7-2 to TRBJ1-1; no reliable D call. The CDR3 consists of 13 residues. Germline loops: CDR1 SGHTA, CDR2 FQGNSA. V lost 2 bases, J lost 6 bases, and 10 bases lay in between. The CDR3, as DNA: TGTGCCAGCAGCTTAACGGGAGGGCCTGAAGCTTTCTTT. This translates into CASSLTGGPEAFF.

This chain links TRBV7-3 with TRBJ2-2, with 8 nucleotides matching TRBD2. The V gene's germline CDR1 is SGHTA and CDR2 FQGTGA. With V trimmed by 5 bases and J by 7 bases, 12 bases remained unmatched. CDR3 length: 16 amino acids. The CDR3 loop is CASSRGRGGYGGELFF. The CDR3 nucleotides read TGTGCCAGCAGCCGAGGTCGGGGGGGGTACGGCGGGGAGCTGTTTTTT.

The V gene is TRBV30, the J gene TRBJ1-4, with D perhaps matching TRBD1 (5 bases). V dropped 6 bases and J dropped 7 bases, with 9 bases sitting between them. Germline CDR1 reads GTSNPN; CDR2 reads SVGIG (reference sequence). CDR3 size: 11 residues. In DNA form, the CDR3 reads TGTGCCTGCTTCGACAGTGAAAAACTGTTTTTT. Protein product: CACFDSEKLFF.

The chain employs TRBV28 and TRBJ2-1; a weak D match, TRBD2 (6 bases). The length of the CDR3 is 16 residues. CDR1 is MDHEN and CDR2 is SYDVKM in the germline V gene. Trimming took off 3 bases at V and 3 bases at J, with 15 bases between the two ends. The CDR3 reads CASSLTGDSGYNEQFF. CDR3 coding DNA: TGTGCCAGCAGTTTGACCGGGGACTCAGGCTACAATGAGCAGTTCTTC.

The rearrangement joins TRBV2 to TRBJ2-3; D is unclear. From germline, CDR1 is SNHLY and CDR2 FYNNEI. This CDR3 contains 14 residues. Trimming shortened V by 1 base and J by 5 bases, and 10 bases separated the two germline ends. Here the CDR3 reads CASSEGVSGDTQYF. The CDR3 region has the DNA TGTGCCAGCAGTGAAGGAGTCTCAGGAGATACGCAGTATTTT.

The chain has TRBV7-2 and TRBJ2-7; D might be TRBD1 (6 bases). Trimming pared 5 bases from V and 6 bases from J, leaving 23 bases between. CDR1 is SGHTA and CDR2 is FQGNSA in the germline V gene. The CDR3 extends over 16 amino acids. CDR3 nucleotides: TGTGCCAGCAGCCTCCCCCGAGGGGGTACCCCCCTCGAGCAGTACTTC. Translated: CASSLPRGGTPLEQYF.

The rearrangement links TRBV7-9 to TRBJ2-1, with D possibly matching TRBD2 (6 bases). CDR1 is SEHNR, CDR2 FQNEAQ, per germline (reference sequence). The CDR3 is made up of 18 amino acids. V lost 6 bases and J lost 0, with 21 bases in between. The CDR3 reads CASRFTARTTSSYNEQFF. As DNA, the CDR3 is TGTGCCAGCAGATTCACCGCTAGGACTACAAGCTCCTACAATGAGCAGTTCTTC.

The chain combines TRBV28 with TRBJ1-2; 7 bases fit TRBD1. This CDR3 region has 13 residues. V was clipped by 2 bases and J by 7 bases; unmatched bases: 4. Germline V gene sequence: CDR1 MDHEN, CDR2 SYDVKM. Here the CDR3 DNA reads TGTGCCAGCAGTTTAAAAGGGGGCCTTGGCTACACCTTC. Its protein product is CASSLKGGLGYTF.

The table lists this clone with a count of one. The V gene is TRBV4-2, the J gene TRBJ2-5; 7 bases are shared with TRBD1. J was trimmed by 12 bases and V by 2 bases; bases with no gene match: 12. The CDR3 has 14 residues. CDR1 LGHNA and CDR2 YNFKEQ come from the germline V gene. This CDR3 is CASSQQGKGDREYF. Written as DNA, the CDR3 is TGTGCCAGCAGCCAACAGGGAAAGGGTGACAGGGAGTACTTC.

V gene TRBV28 combines with J gene TRBJ1-3, with a weak D call TRBD1 (6 bases). Trimming took 6 bases from V and 0 from J, leaving 6 bases between them. The CDR3 covers 13 residues. CDR1 and CDR2 from the germline V gene are MDHEN and SYDVKM. In DNA form, the CDR3 reads TGTGCCAGCAGACAGGGCTCTGGAAACACCATATATTTT. Its translation: CASRQGSGNTIYF.

The chain links TRBV14 to TRBJ2-2, with D unresolved. Germline values: CDR1 SGHDN, CDR2 FVKESK. This CDR3 is built from 13 residues. V lost 5 bases to trimming and J lost 8 bases, with 12 bases between them. CDR3 in DNA: TGTGCCAGCAGCGCGTTTAAACCGGGGGAGCTGTTTTTT. Its protein is CASSAFKPGELFF.

This clone has only one observation. The CDR3, as DNA: TGTGCCAGCAAAGTTTACAGACAAGAGACCCAGTACTTC. This gives the protein CASKVYRQETQYF. The rearrangement uses TRBV5-4 and TRBJ2-5; D is uncertain. Trimming left V 6 bases short and J 2 bases short, with 11 bases between. CDR3 length: 13 residues. In germline, CDR1 is SGHNT, CDR2 YYREEE (reference sequence).

J is TRBJ2-1 and V is TRBV30, with 13 bases aligning to TRBD2. The CDR3 has 20 amino acids. V trimming: 1 base; J trimming: 0 bases; junction bases outside the gene matches: 12. Per germline, CDR1 GTSNPN and CDR2 SVGIG (reference sequence). The CDR3 nucleotides read TGTGCCTGGAGTGGACGGGGACTAGCGGGGAGGATGAGCTCCTACAATGAGCAGTTCTTC. The encoded protein is CAWSGRGLAGRMSSYNEQFF.

This clone was recorded once. The chain is built from TRBV15 and TRBJ1-1; D might be TRBD1 (5 bases). V lost 7 bases to trimming and J lost 1 base, with 10 bases between them. The CDR3 length is 13 residues. CDR1 is LNHNV, CDR2 YYDKDF, per germline (reference sequence). The CDR3 DNA sequence: TGTGCCACCACCCTAAGGGGGAACACTGAAGCTTTCTTT. This encodes CATTLRGNTEAFF.

The chain combines TRBV4-1 with TRBJ1-3; weak D call: TRBD1 (6 bases). Germline V gene lookup returns CDR1 MGHRA and CDR2 YSYEKL. Trimming removed 4 bases at V and 1 base at J, with 8 bases between. The CDR3 covers 14 residues. In DNA form, the CDR3 reads TGCGCCAGCAGCCTTCAGGGGTCTGGAAACACCATATATTTT. It specifies CASSLQGSGNTIYF.